The 30 T cell receptor beta chains in this list originate from one sample, sequenced in a study of blood T cell repertoires in COVID-19. Profiled with immunoSEQ multiplex PCR; TCRdb holds only in-frame clones, not every one. Of around 310,000 clones in the sample, roughly 89% were seen once. The sample taken for sequencing was peripheral blood. These receptors came from a woman between 40 and 55 years old with COVID-19, enrolled during active disease.

The chain employs TRBV9 and TRBJ2-3; 8 bases map to TRBD1. The CDR3 is made up of 14 amino acids. The germline gives CDR1 SGDLS, CDR2 YYNGEE. The V gene end was trimmed by 7 bases and the J gene end by 1 base; junction bases not matched to a gene: 5. The CDR3 bases are TGTGCCAGCCACAGGGGGGACGGCACAGATACGCAGTATTTT. Its protein is CASHRGDGTDTQYF.

The genes are TRBV5-1 and TRBJ2-5; a weak D match, TRBD1 (7 bases). CDR3 length: 15 residues. Germline CDR1 and CDR2: SGHRS and YFSETQ. Trimming cost V 2 bases and J 4 bases, with 15 bases left between them. DNA for the CDR3: TGCGCCAGCAGCTTAAGGGGGGACAGCCCAGAGACCCAGTACTTC. Its translation is CASSLRGDSPETQYF.

The chain links TRBV7-3 to TRBJ2-6; D remains unclear. This CDR3 comprises 16 residues. V dropped 3 bases and J dropped 0 bases, with 9 bases sitting between them. From germline, CDR1 is SGHTA and CDR2 FQGTGA. The CDR3 nucleotides read TGTGCCAGCAGCTTGTGGGCCAGCTCTGGGGCCAACGTCCTGACTTTC. This sequence encodes CASSLWASSGANVLTF.

This rearrangement joins TRBV5-3 to TRBJ2-7; the D gene is possibly TRBD1 (6 bases). TRBV5-3 is flagged as an ORF with uncertain function. V was clipped by 2 bases and J by 4 bases, with 13 bases between them. The CDR3 has 14 amino acids. CDR3 amino acids: CARSFTGHQYEQYF. The CDR3 DNA follows: TGTGCCAGAAGCTTTACGGGACACCAATACGAGCAGTACTTC.

The chain has TRBV29-1 and TRBJ1-2; D is perhaps TRBD1 (5 bases). The germline V gene encodes CDR1 SQVTM and CDR2 ANQGSEA. This CDR3 has 12 amino acids. Trimming shortened V by 1 base and J by 6 bases, and 9 bases separated the two germline ends. CDR3 sequence reads: CSVEGTRDGYTF. The CDR3 coding sequence is TGCAGCGTTGAAGGGACACGGGATGGCTACACCTTC.

V gene TRBV28 combines with J gene TRBJ2-6; D is perhaps TRBD1 (6 bases). Germline CDR1 MDHEN, CDR2 SYDVKM. V lost 5 bases to trimming and J lost 2 bases, with 10 bases between them. This CDR3 region has 15 residues. CDR3 loop: CASSPPGAGANVLTF. DNA of the CDR3: TGTGCCAGCAGTCCCCCAGGGGCTGGGGCCAACGTCCTGACTTTC.

The chain uses TRBV9 and TRBJ1-1; D may be TRBD1 (6 bases). This CDR3 region has 14 residues. CDR1 and CDR2 from the germline V gene are SGDLS and YYNGEE. V gave up 5 bases and J gave up 1 base, with 12 bases separating them. CDR3 sequence: CASSHLQGNTEAFF. The CDR3 DNA is TGTGCCAGCAGTCACCTACAGGGGAACACTGAAGCTTTCTTT.

V usage is TRBV10-3 and J usage is TRBJ1-3; TRBD1 is a possible D gene (5 bases). In germline, CDR1 is ENHRY, CDR2 SYGVKD. Trimming pared 11 bases from V and 0 bases from J, leaving 14 bases between. This CDR3 region has 14 residues. CDR3 sequence reads: CAGGARDSGNTIYF. CDR3 coding DNA: TGTGCCGGCGGGGCCAGAGACTCTGGAAACACCATATATTTT.

This chain links TRBV6-5 with TRBJ1-2; D may be TRBD1 (5 bases). The germline V and J ends were trimmed by 11 bases and 8 bases, with 18 bases remaining between them. Germline V gene sequence: CDR1 MNHEY, CDR2 SVGAGI. This CDR3 has 12 residues. The CDR3 loop is CASNGGVGGYTF. The CDR3 DNA is TGTGCCTCTAACGGGGGGGTCGGCGGCTACACCTTC.

This chain joins TRBV19 and TRBJ2-1, with 7 bases lining up with TRBD1. The CDR3 consists of 16 residues. V lost 5 bases to trimming and J lost 0 bases; unmatched junction nucleotides: 7. CDR1 and CDR2 from the germline V gene are LNHDA and SQIVND (reference sequence). CDR3 in amino acids: CASSFPGGYSYNEQFF. In DNA, the CDR3 is TGTGCCAGTAGTTTCCCAGGGGGTTACTCCTACAATGAGCAGTTCTTC.

The J gene is TRBJ1-2, the V gene TRBV27, with 7 bases fitting TRBD1. The length of the CDR3 is 22 residues. V shed 4 bases, J shed 0 bases, and the junction held 26 bases outside the gene matches. Germline values: CDR1 MNHEY, CDR2 SMNVEV (reference sequence). CDR3 sequence: CASSSRDRYRPPRSDPNYGYTF. CDR3 nucleotide sequence: TGTGCCAGCAGTTCCCGGGACAGATACCGTCCACCTCGCTCCGATCCTAACTATGGCTACACCTTC.

This rearrangement joins TRBV18 to TRBJ2-3; 9 positions match TRBD2. J gave up 3 bases and V 0 bases, and 7 bases lay outside the gene matches. The germline V gene has CDR1 KGHSH and CDR2 LQKENI. This CDR3 has 17 amino acids. The CDR3 DNA reads TGTGCCAGCTCACCACCTTCGCGGGGGGGCCGAACAGATACGCAGTATTTT. It yields the protein CASSPPSRGGRTDTQYF. Based on the CDR3 plus reference TRBV18 and TRBJ2-3, the full variable domain is NAGVMQNPRHLVRRRGQEARLRCSPMKGHSHVYWYRQLPEEGLKFMVYLQKENIIDESGMPKERFSAEFPKEGPSILRIQQVVRGDSAAYFCASSPPSRGGRTDTQYFGPGTRLTVL.

The rearrangement uses TRBV6-6 and TRBJ2-7; TRBD1 aligns across 7 bases. Germline CDR1 is MNHNY and CDR2 is SVGAGI (reference sequence). This CDR3 has 14 amino acids. After removal of 2 bases from V and 3 bases from J, the junction contained 4 bases not matched to a gene. The CDR3 sequence is CASSYGGQFYEQYF. As DNA, the CDR3 is TGTGCCAGCAGTTACGGGGGACAGTTCTACGAGCAGTACTTC.

The chain has TRBV10-1 and TRBJ1-2; 8 nucleotides agree with TRBD1. Per the germline V gene, CDR1 is WNHNN and CDR2 is SYGVQD (reference sequence). The CDR3 runs 14 residues. The ends lost 8 bases at V and 6 bases at J; junction bases unmatched: 11. The chain's CDR3 is CASPPDRARNGYTF. For the CDR3, the DNA is TGCGCCAGCCCCCCGGACAGGGCAAGGAATGGCTACACCTTC.

The chain has TRBV7-8 and TRBJ1-2; tentatively, D is TRBD1 (5 bases). The CDR3 consists of 13 residues. Germline values: CDR1 SGHVS, CDR2 FQNEAQ. V was pared by 5 bases and J by 0 bases, with 7 bases between. CDR3 DNA: TGTGCCAGCAGCCCGGGGGCTAACTATGGCTACACCTTC. Translating it yields CASSPGANYGYTF. Together with reference TRBV7-8 and TRBJ1-2, the CDR3 gives the full variable domain: GAGVSQSPRYKVAKRGQDVALRCDPISGHVSLFWYQQALGQGPEFLTYFQNEAQLDKSGLPSDRFFAERPEGSVSTLKIQRTQQEDSAVYLCASSPGANYGYTFGSGTRLTVV.

This chain connects TRBV4-3 to TRBJ1-1; no reliable D call. The CDR3 covers 13 residues. Germline V CDR1 and CDR2: LGHNA, YSLEER. V was shortened by 4 bases and J by 1 base, with 7 bases between the two germline ends. This CDR3 reads CASSLEGNTEAFF. The CDR3 DNA is TGCGCCAGCAGCCTCGAGGGGAACACTGAAGCTTTCTTT.

V and J are TRBV6-1 and TRBJ1-6; D is undetermined. The V and J ends lost 1 base and 7 bases respectively, with 8 bases between them. This CDR3 region has 14 residues. CDR1 is MNHNS and CDR2 is SASEGT in the germline V gene. The CDR3 nucleotides are TGTGCCAGCAGTGAAGGACGGAGAAATTCACCCCTCCACTTT. This sequence encodes CASSEGRRNSPLHF.

The chain recombines TRBV6-2 or TRBV6-3 with TRBJ1-5; 7 bases map to TRBD1. Germline loops: CDR1 MNHEY, CDR2 SVGEGT. CDR3 length: 21 amino acids. V lost 5 bases, J lost 2 bases, and 24 bases stayed unmatched. CDR3 amino acids: CASSTDPFNRGRWLGNQPQHF. CDR3 DNA sequence: TGTGCCAGCAGTACCGACCCTTTTAACAGGGGACGATGGCTTGGCAATCAGCCCCAGCATTTT.

The chain carries TRBV28 and TRBJ1-2; D is undetermined. V shed 5 bases and J shed 3 bases, with 13 bases lying between them. Germline loops: CDR1 MDHEN, CDR2 SYDVKM. The CDR3 runs 14 residues. CDR3: CASSLSGGHYGYTF. The CDR3 DNA is TGTGCCAGCAGTCTTTCCGGAGGGCACTATGGCTACACCTTC.

This clone was observed once. This chain links TRBV7-2 with TRBJ1-1; the match to TRBD1 covers 9 bases. Germline loops: CDR1 SGHTA, CDR2 FQGNSA. The CDR3 runs to 15 residues. V lost 2 bases to trimming and J lost 11 bases; unmatched junction nucleotides: 12. CDR3 in DNA: TGTGCCAGCAGCTTAATATGGGGACAGGGATTAGCGGCTTTCTTT. Residues: CASSLIWGQGLAAFF. Full variable domain (remainder filled in from reference TRBV7-2 and TRBJ1-1): GAGVSQSPSNKVTEKGKDVELRCDPISGHTALYWYRQSLGQGLEFLIYFQGNSAPDKSGLPSDRFSAERTGGSVSTLTIQRTQQEDSAVYLCASSLIWGQGLAAFFGQGTRLTVV.

The chain is built from TRBV30 and TRBJ1-2, with D tentatively TRBD1 (6 bases). Germline assignment: CDR1 GTSNPN and CDR2 SVGIG (reference sequence). This CDR3 spans 15 amino acids. V lost 3 bases and J lost 7, with 21 bases in between. The CDR3 DNA is TGTGCCTGGAGGCCGACTGTCGGGGGGCTAGGTGGCTACACCTTC. Translating it yields CAWRPTVGGLGGYTF. Looking up the rest from reference TRBV30 and TRBJ1-2 gives the full variable domain: SQTIHQWPATLVQPVGSPLSLECTVEGTSNPNLYWYRQAAGRGLQLLFYSVGIGQISSEVPQNLSASRPQDRQFILSSKKLLLSDSGFYLCAWRPTVGGLGGYTFGSGTRLTVV.

The chain has TRBV5-1 and TRBJ2-1; tentative D call: TRBD2 (6 bases). The CDR3 is 15 residues long. The germline gives CDR1 SGHRS, CDR2 YFSETQ. V dropped 0 bases and J dropped 3 bases, with 10 bases sitting between them. The DNA for the CDR3 is TGCGCCAGCAGCTTGGGCCTAGCGAACTACAATGAGCAGTTCTTC. Translated, it gives CASSLGLANYNEQFF.

The genes are TRBV7-8 and TRBJ2-7; 7 bases agree with TRBD2. V lost 7 bases, J lost 2 bases, and 11 bases stayed unmatched. CDR1 and CDR2 from the germline V gene are SGHVS and FQNEAQ. CDR3 length equals 15 residues. CDR3 protein: CASILILAPTYEQYF. CDR3 coding DNA: TGTGCCAGCATCCTAATACTAGCGCCGACCTACGAGCAGTACTTC. Combining the CDR3 with reference TRBV7-8 and TRBJ2-7 gives the whole variable domain GAGVSQSPRYKVAKRGQDVALRCDPISGHVSLFWYQQALGQGPEFLTYFQNEAQLDKSGLPSDRFFAERPEGSVSTLKIQRTQQEDSAVYLCASILILAPTYEQYFGPGTRLTVT.

This chain connects TRBV19 to TRBJ1-5; D call uncertain. The CDR3 consists of 15 residues. Germline assignment: CDR1 LNHDA and CDR2 SQIVND (reference sequence). V gave up 2 bases and J gave up 0 bases, with 8 bases separating them. CDR3 protein: CASSISGSSNQPQHF. DNA of the CDR3: TGTGCCAGTAGTATATCGGGGTCTAGCAATCAGCCCCAGCATTTT.

This chain joins TRBV9 and TRBJ2-1; the match to TRBD2 covers 12 bases. Germline assignment: CDR1 SGDLS and CDR2 YYNGEE. CDR3 size: 15 residues. Germline trimming cut 5 bases from V and 7 bases from J; bases unmatched to any gene: 7. Here the CDR3 DNA reads TGTGCCAGCAGTCAACTAGCGGGAGGCCCTAATGAGCAGTTCTTC. As protein: CASSQLAGGPNEQFF.

The genes are TRBV7-2 and TRBJ2-2, with a tentative D call TRBD2 (5 bases). The germline V gene encodes CDR1 SGHTA and CDR2 FQGNSA. The V end was cut by 5 bases, the J end by 3 bases, with 10 bases between. There are 14 residues in the CDR3. This CDR3 reads CASSPGLHTGELFF. CDR3 nucleotide sequence: TGTGCCAGCAGCCCGGGGTTACACACCGGGGAGCTGTTTTTT.

The chain carries TRBV28 and TRBJ1-4, with TRBD1 matching over 7 bases. V shed 5 bases, J shed 4 bases, and the junction held 10 bases outside the gene matches. The CDR3 runs 16 residues. Germline assignment: CDR1 MDHEN and CDR2 SYDVKM. The CDR3 nucleotides are TGTGCCAGCAGTATGACAGGGTGGGCCCGTAATGAAAAACTGTTTTTT. It is translated as CASSMTGWARNEKLFF.

The J gene is TRBJ1-4, the V gene TRBV7-2; no definite D call. Trimming pared 5 bases from V and 0 bases from J, leaving 10 bases between. CDR1 and CDR2 from the germline V gene are SGHTA and FQGNSA. CDR3 length: 15 residues. The CDR3 region has the DNA TGTGCCAGCAGCCCAGTGGGCGCAACTAATGAAAAACTGTTTTTT. Its translation is CASSPVGATNEKLFF. The full variable domain, in which reference TRBV7-2 and TRBJ1-4 provide the parts outside the CDR3, is GAGVSQSPSNKVTEKGKDVELRCDPISGHTALYWYRQSLGQGLEFLIYFQGNSAPDKSGLPSDRFSAERTGGSVSTLTIQRTQQEDSAVYLCASSPVGATNEKLFFGSGTQLSVL.

The chain uses TRBV7-3 and TRBJ1-1; D not certain. This CDR3 spans 13 amino acids. V lost 6 bases and J 1 base, leaving 9 bases between the germline ends. Per germline, CDR1 SGHTA and CDR2 FQGTGA. The CDR3, as DNA: TGTGCCAGCAGTCGAGTCCGGAACACTGAAGCTTTCTTT. Protein: CASSRVRNTEAFF. The full variable domain, with the rest looked up from reference TRBV7-3 and TRBJ1-1, is GAGVSQTPSNKVTEKGKYVELRCDPISGHTALYWYRQSLGQGPEFLIYFQGTGAADDSGLPNDRFFAVRPEGSVSTLKIQRTERGDSAVYLCASSRVRNTEAFFGQGTRLTVV.

The rearrangement uses TRBV6-1 and TRBJ2-2; TRBD2 agrees at 7 bases. This CDR3 comprises 15 residues. Germline CDR1 is MNHNS and CDR2 is SASEGT. Trimming at V came to 6 bases and at J to 3 bases, leaving 7 bases not matched to a gene. CDR3 region: CASRGGLLYTGELFF. The CDR3, as DNA: TGTGCCAGCAGGGGAGGGTTACTGTACACCGGGGAGCTGTTTTTT.